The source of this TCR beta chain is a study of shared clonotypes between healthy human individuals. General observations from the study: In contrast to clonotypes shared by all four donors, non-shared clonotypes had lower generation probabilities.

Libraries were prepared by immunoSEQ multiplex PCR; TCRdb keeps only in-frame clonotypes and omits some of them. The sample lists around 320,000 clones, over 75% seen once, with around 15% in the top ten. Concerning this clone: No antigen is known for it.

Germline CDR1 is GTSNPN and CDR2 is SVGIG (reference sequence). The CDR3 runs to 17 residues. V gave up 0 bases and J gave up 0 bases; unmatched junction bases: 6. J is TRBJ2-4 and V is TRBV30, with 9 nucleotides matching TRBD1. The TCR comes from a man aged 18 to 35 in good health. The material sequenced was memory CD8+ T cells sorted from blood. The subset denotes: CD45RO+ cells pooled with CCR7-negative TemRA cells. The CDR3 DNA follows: TGTGCCTGGAGTGTACAGTGGACAGGGGTAGCCAAAAACATTCAGTACTTC. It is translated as CAWSVQWTGVAKNIQYF.